This is a list of T cell receptor beta chains from one sample in a study of T-cell memory formation after mild COVID-19. One entry per CDR3 protein results from TCRdb running MiXCR on the 5' RACE reads. The sample consists of around 250,000 distinct CDR3 sequences, around 10% of them appearing once. Sequenced material: PBMCs or a T cell subset sorted from them (not recorded which). These receptors came from a man aged 18 to 30 who had mild COVID-19 (a few samples of this study predate the infection). Cell type and time point are not known. CDR3s include the opening cysteine and the closing phenylalanine or tryptophan. D genes are given only for firm matches.

TRBD1	TRBJ1-1	TRBV5-1	15	CASNGQGAEGTEAFF
TRBD2	TRBJ2-5	TRBV4-2	16	CASSQVAGGPRETQYF
TRBD1	TRBJ1-5	TRBV28	18	CASSLRDRDLYSNQPQHF
-	TRBJ2-6	TRBV7-2	16	CASSPDGGPGANVLTF
TRBD1	TRBJ2-4	TRBV28	14	CASSLTGQQNIQYF
TRBD1	TRBJ1-1	TRBV7-9	13	CASRKGQGPEAFF
-	TRBJ2-7	TRBV5-1	15	CASSSLGGAPYEQYF
-	TRBJ2-3	TRBV4-1	15	CASSQDDLMARPQYF
-	TRBJ2-4	TRBV20-1	15	CSARDPAGAKNIQYF
-	TRBJ1-5	TRBV6-5	14	CASSFAVGQQPQHF
-	TRBJ2-1	TRBV19	14	CASRLGQTVGEQFF
TRBD2	TRBJ2-5	TRBV4-2	15	CASSQLAGGQETQYF
TRBD1	TRBJ1-1	TRBV12-3/TRBV12-4	12	CASTGQGTKAFF
-	TRBJ1-1	TRBV6-5	12	CASRHRRGQAFF
-	TRBJ1-6	TRBV25-1	12	CASSRGDSPLHF
-	TRBJ1-2	TRBV12-3/TRBV12-4	14	CASSRPETHYGYTF
-	TRBJ1-4	TRBV6-5	14	CASSEGRGNEKLFF
-	TRBJ2-5	TRBV7-9	16	CASSSSYGARGETQYF
-	TRBJ2-3	TRBV7-2	14	CASSLDPGVDTQYF
-	TRBJ2-7	TRBV7-6	15	CASSLLGARPYEQYF
TRBD2	TRBJ2-7	TRBV4-2	17	CASSQASGGAGVYEQYF
TRBD2	TRBJ2-1	TRBV20-1	14	CSARDRRGRVEQFF
-	TRBJ1-6	TRBV7-2	15	CASSFGPGINSPLHF
-	TRBJ2-2	TRBV7-9	16	CASSLRGQTNTGELFF
TRBD1	TRBJ2-5	TRBV5-1	14	CASSVGQGRETQYF
-	TRBJ2-3	TRBV11-2	14	CASSPEGGPATQYF
TRBD2	TRBJ2-1	TRBV4-2	18	CASSQEISGGLVGSEQFF
TRBD1	TRBJ2-1	TRBV10-3	14	CAISPGTDYNEQFF
-	TRBJ1-6	TRBV15	14	CATSRDSRESPLHF
-	TRBJ2-1	TRBV6-6	14	CASNPRQGDNEQFF
TRBD2	TRBJ2-1	TRBV20-1	13	CSARGLGLNEQFF
-	TRBJ1-4	TRBV6-5	13	CASSYSIGEKLFF
-	TRBJ2-1	TRBV5-5	13	CASSISGPNEQFF
-	TRBJ1-2	TRBV5-1	14	CASSQREANYGYTF
TRBD1	TRBJ1-5	TRBV20-1	14	CSARSGTGDQPQHF
TRBD1	TRBJ2-3	TRBV9	16	CASSVAAGQGTDTQYF
TRBD2	TRBJ2-1	TRBV7-2	18	CASSLGAGGEIAYNEQFF
TRBD1	TRBJ2-2	TRBV4-2	15	CASSQVTGGAGELFF
TRBD2	TRBJ2-1	TRBV5-1	16	CASSLTGTSGYNEQFF
-	TRBJ2-5	TRBV18	14	CASSPKVLSETQYF
-	TRBJ1-2	TRBV5-1	14	CASSSRPGESGYTF
-	TRBJ2-1	TRBV4-3	13	CASSQGAGEEQFF
TRBD1	TRBJ2-7	TRBV2	12	CASTDRGYEQYF
-	TRBJ1-1	TRBV20-1	14	CSASLGGPDTEAFF
-	TRBJ2-3	TRBV6-5	14	CASSYSRGSDTQYF
-	TRBJ2-5	TRBV7-2	14	CASSLERWSETQYF
-	TRBJ2-5	TRBV24-1	15	CATSDSRGLQETQYF
-	TRBJ2-5	TRBV5-5	14	CASSLTTVQETQYF
-	TRBJ1-1	TRBV6-5	15	CASSWGIARHTEAFF
-	TRBJ2-3	TRBV18	14	CASSPRTATDTQYF
-	TRBJ2-2	TRBV7-2	16	CASSFSRRSNTGELFF
-	TRBJ1-3	TRBV5-1	16	CASSARDPGSGNTIYF
TRBD2	TRBJ2-3	TRBV12-3/TRBV12-4	14	CASSPGGSADTQYF